This TCR beta chain originates from a study of T-cell reconstitution after alpha-beta-depleted transplantation in children. After removal of 2 bases from V and 5 bases from J, the junction contained 12 bases not matched to a gene. The CDR3 runs 18 residues. CDR1 is SGHKS and CDR2 is YYEKEE in the germline V gene (reference sequence). Preparation of the TCRbeta library used unique molecular identifiers. From the PCR reads, TCRdb called clonotypes with MiXCR, one entry per CDR3 protein. The sample has about 200,000 distinct CDR3 sequences, approximately 6.3% seen once. Source: PBMCs, taken before TCRalphabeta/CD19-depleted stem cell transplant. V gene TRBV5-5 combines with J gene TRBJ2-5; 13 bases agree with TRBD2. This sequence originates from a boy younger than 10 with acute lymphoblastic leukemia, due to receive a stem cell transplant. CDR3 sequence: CASSFQGLAGAMYETQYF. The CDR3 bases are TGTGCCAGCAGCTTCCAAGGACTAGCGGGGGCTATGTATGAGACCCAGTACTTC.